This T cell receptor (beta chain) is drawn from a study of monozygotic twins with cystic fibrosis. The CDR3 length is 16 residues. From germline, CDR1 is LNHDA and CDR2 SQIVND (reference sequence). Between the trimmed V and J ends, which lost 0 bases and 9 bases, there was a span of 18 bases. Repertoires were generated with immunoSEQ multiplex PCR, while TCRdb's copy carries only in-frame clones and drops some. The sample shows about 32,000 clones, 80% to 95% of them seen only once. V usage is TRBV19 and J usage is TRBJ2-1; TRBD2 is a possible D gene (5 bases). The TCR was taken from a girl aged 2-10 years with cystic fibrosis. The material sequenced was blood. CDR3 DNA sequence: TGTGCCAGTAGTATAGATCAGGCGGGTGCGGTGGGTGAGCAGTTCTTC. Translating it yields CASSIDQAGAVGEQFF.